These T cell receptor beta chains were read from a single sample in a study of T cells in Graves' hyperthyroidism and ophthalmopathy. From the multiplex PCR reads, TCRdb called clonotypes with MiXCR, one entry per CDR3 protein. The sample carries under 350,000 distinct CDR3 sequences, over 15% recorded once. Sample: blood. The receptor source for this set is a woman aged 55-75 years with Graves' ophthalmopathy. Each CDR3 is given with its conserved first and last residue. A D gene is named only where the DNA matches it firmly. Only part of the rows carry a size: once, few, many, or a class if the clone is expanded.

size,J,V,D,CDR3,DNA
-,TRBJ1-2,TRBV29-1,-,CSVSGSANYGYTF,TGCAGCGTTTCAGGTTCTGCTAACTATGGCTACACCTTC
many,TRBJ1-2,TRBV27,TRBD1,CASSPNRGRVNYGYTF,TGTGCCAGCAGTCCAAACAGGGGGCGGGTTAACTATGGCTACACCTTC
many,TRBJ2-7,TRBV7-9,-,CASSPRVQQYF,TGTGCCAGCAGCCCCAGGGTTCAGCAGTACTTC
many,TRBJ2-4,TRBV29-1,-,CSVEEGRAKNIQYF,TGCAGCGTTGAGGAGGGCCGGGCCAAAAACATTCAGTACTTC
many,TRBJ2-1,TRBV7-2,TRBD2,CASSLSGSRYNEQFF,TGTGCCAGCAGCCTTAGCGGGAGTCGGTACAATGAGCAGTTCTTC
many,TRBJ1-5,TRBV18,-,CASSPRPGNQPQHF,TGTGCCAGCTCACCAAGGCCGGGGAATCAGCCCCAGCATTTT
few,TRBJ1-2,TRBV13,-,CASSLSLSSGAGYTF,TGTGCCAGCAGCTTATCCTTAAGCTCAGGGGCTGGCTACACCTTC
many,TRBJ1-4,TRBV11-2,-,CASSSTNEKLFF,TGTGCCAGCAGCTCCACTAATGAAAAACTGTTTTTT
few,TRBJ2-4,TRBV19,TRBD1,CASSKGQGTLWENIQYF,TGTGCCAGTAGTAAGGGACAGGGGACCCTTTGGGAAAACATTCAGTACTTC
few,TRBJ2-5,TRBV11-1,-,CASSFNGHQETQYF,TGTGCCAGCAGCTTTAATGGACACCAAGAGACCCAGTACTTC
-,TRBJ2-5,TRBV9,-,CASSAGGRGGETQYF,TGTGCCAGCAGCGCTGGGGGGCGGGGTGGAGAGACCCAGTACTTC
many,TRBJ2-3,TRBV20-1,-,CSARDLGPSATSKQYF,TGCAGTGCTAGAGACTTAGGCCCGTCTGCCACCAGCAAGCAGTATTTT
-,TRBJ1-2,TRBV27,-,CASSLGSYYGYTF,TGTGCCAGCAGTTTGGGGTCATACTATGGCTACACCTTC
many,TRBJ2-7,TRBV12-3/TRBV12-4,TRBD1,CASSRQGWYEQYF,TGTGCCAGCAGTAGACAGGGTTGGTACGAGCAGTACTTC
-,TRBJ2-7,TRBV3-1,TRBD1,CASSGDSEQYF,TGTGCCAGCAGCGGGGACAGCGAGCAGTACTTC
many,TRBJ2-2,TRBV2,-,CASSERSRVGTGELFF,TGTGCCAGCAGTGAAAGGTCCAGGGTTGGTACCGGGGAGCTGTTTTTT
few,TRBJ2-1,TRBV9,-,CASSDGGYNEQFF,TGTGCCAGCAGCGATGGGGGCTACAATGAGCAGTTCTTC
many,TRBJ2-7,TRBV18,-,CASSLTDSYEQYF,TGTGCCAGCTCCCTGACGGACTCCTACGAGCAGTACTTC
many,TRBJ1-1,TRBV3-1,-,CASRRGPEAFF,TGTGCCAGCAGGAGGGGCCCCGAAGCTTTCTTT
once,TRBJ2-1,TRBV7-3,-,CASSTESSNEQFF,TGTGCCAGCAGCACAGAATCCTCCAATGAGCAGTTCTTC
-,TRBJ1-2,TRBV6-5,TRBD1,CASSYSHWTGLHGYTF,TGTGCCAGCAGTTACTCTCATTGGACAGGGCTCCATGGCTACACCTTC
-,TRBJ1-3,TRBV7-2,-,CASSLDISFGSGNTIYF,TGTGCCAGCAGCTTGGACATCAGTTTTGGGTCTGGAAACACCATATATTTT
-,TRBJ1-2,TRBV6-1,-,CANRTGLLGYGYTF,TGTGCCAACAGAACAGGGCTCCTTGGCTATGGCTACACCTTC
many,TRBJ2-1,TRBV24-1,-,CATSDPTGNEQFF,TGTGCCACCAGTGATCCAACCGGGAATGAGCAGTTCTTC
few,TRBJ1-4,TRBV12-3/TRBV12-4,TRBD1,CASSSGTGGLGLFF,TGTGCCAGCAGTTCCGGGACAGGGGGCTTAGGACTGTTTTTT
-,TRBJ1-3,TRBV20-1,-,CSARDQGSFGNTIYF,TGCAGTGCTAGAGATCAAGGGTCGTTTGGAAACACCATATATTTT
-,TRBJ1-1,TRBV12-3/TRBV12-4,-,CASSYGDTEAFF,TGTGCCAGCAGCTACGGGGACACTGAAGCTTTCTTT
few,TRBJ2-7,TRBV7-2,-,CASSGDGYEQYF,TGTGCCAGCAGTGGGGACGGGTACGAGCAGTACTTC